One T cell receptor (beta chain) is described in this entry. The sample originates from a study of blood T cell repertoires in COVID-19. The overall study: T cells, B-cell-depleted T cells, or PBMCs provided the cDNA or gDNA that served as material.

The germline V gene has CDR1 SEHNR and CDR2 FQNEAQ (reference sequence). This CDR3 is built from 15 residues. Trimming removed 2 bases from V and 4 bases from J, with 13 bases in between. TCRdb's table, derived via immunoSEQ multiplex PCR, lists solely in-frame clones and lacks some. Of around 76,000 clones in the sample, more than 70% were seen once. Recruited during active infection, patients (from Seattle) were subsequently followed longitudinally. The source is a man in his fifties or sixties with COVID-19, enrolled during active disease. Material for sequencing was peripheral blood. This sequence joins TRBV7-9 and TRBJ2-3; a weak D match, TRBD2 (6 bases). The DNA of the CDR3 is TGTGCCAGCAGCTTAACCTTGGGGGGTCCAGATACGCAGTATTTT. It yields the protein CASSLTLGGPDTQYF. Full variable domain (missing parts from reference TRBV7-9 and TRBJ2-3): DTGVSQNPRHKITKRGQNVTFRCDPISEHNRLYWYRQTLGQGPEFLTYFQNEAQLEKSRLLSDRFSAERPKGSFSTLEIQRTEQGDSAMYLCASSLTLGGPDTQYFGPGTRLTVL.